The 13 T cell receptor beta chains in this list originate from one sample, sequenced in a study of blood T cell repertoires in COVID-19. The table came from immunoSEQ multiplex PCR; TCRdb's copy has only in-frame clones and leaves some out. The sample yields hundreds of thousands of clones, around 83% seen once. Sequencing was performed on PBMCs or T cells enriched from blood (not recorded which). The origin of the receptors is a man between 40 and 49 years old who had been exposed to COVID-19.

V gene TRBV10-3 combines with J gene TRBJ1-5; D gene unclear. The V gene's germline CDR1 is ENHRY and CDR2 SYGVKD. The germline V and J ends were trimmed by 4 bases and 5 bases, with 12 bases remaining between them. The CDR3 is made up of 14 amino acids. CDR3: CAISALSRDQPQHF. CDR3 nucleotide sequence: TGTGCCATCAGTGCCCTCTCGAGGGATCAGCCCCAGCATTTT.

This clone has just one count. The rearrangement joins TRBV3-1 (or the pseudogene TRBV3-2) to TRBJ1-1, with 7 bases lining up with TRBD1. Looked up from germline, CDR1 is LGHDT and CDR2 is YNNKEL (reference sequence). The V and J ends lost 1 base and 8 bases, in that order; junction bases with no gene match: 13. The length of the CDR3 is 16 residues. In DNA form, the CDR3 reads TGTGCCAGCAGCCAAGCTGGTTCAACAGGGGTTCGCGAAGCTTTCTTT. This translates into CASSQAGSTGVREAFF.

The chain has TRBV9 and TRBJ2-2, with TRBD2 matching 10 bases. Germline loops: CDR1 SGDLS, CDR2 YYNGEE. The CDR3 contains 18 residues. With V trimmed by 3 bases and J by 0 bases, 8 bases remained unmatched. This CDR3 reads CASSASKAGGANTGELFF. CDR3 DNA sequence: TGTGCCAGCAGCGCCTCCAAAGCGGGAGGGGCGAACACCGGGGAGCTGTTTTTT.

A single count supports this clone. The chain carries TRBV25-1 and TRBJ1-1; 8 bases are a match to TRBD1. Germline V gene data show CDR1 as MGHDK and CDR2 as SYGVNS. CDR3 length: 15 amino acids. V lost 6 bases, J lost 4 bases, and 10 bases stayed unmatched. CDR3 nucleotides: TGTGCCAGCAGCCCACCGGACAGGGAAGTCACTGAAGCTTTCTTT. It is translated as CASSPPDREVTEAFF.

This rearrangement joins TRBV19 to TRBJ1-5, with TRBD1 matching 7 bases. The CDR3 length is 13 residues. Losses at the gene ends were 5 bases for V and 6 bases for J; bases not matched to a gene: 4. Germline V gene sequence: CDR1 LNHDA, CDR2 SQIVND (reference sequence). Here the CDR3 reads CASSGDRTQPQHF. DNA for the CDR3: TGTGCCAGTAGTGGGGACAGAACTCAGCCCCAGCATTTT.

This clone has a handful of counts. The rearrangement joins TRBV5-5 to TRBJ1-5; no clear D. This CDR3 comprises 18 residues. Germline V gene sequence: CDR1 SGHKS, CDR2 YYEKEE (reference sequence). V lost 2 bases, J lost 0 bases, and 18 bases lay in between. The CDR3 DNA sequence: TGTGCCAGCAGCTTCGATTATTTTCTTCGGGGTAGCAATCAGCCCCAGCATTTT. Translation: CASSFDYFLRGSNQPQHF.

The CDR3 is CASSEQGDQQKFF. For the CDR3, the DNA is TGTGCCAGCAGTGAACAGGGGGACCAACAAAAGTTCTTC. The genes are TRBV2 and TRBJ2-1; 7 nucleotides line up with TRBD1. The V segment lost 2 bases and the J segment 14 bases; nucleotides outside the gene matches: 9. The CDR3 length is 13 residues. In germline, CDR1 is SNHLY, CDR2 FYNNEI.

In its sample, this clone was seen once. The chain carries TRBV19 and TRBJ1-2, with D unresolved. The length of the CDR3 is 13 residues. Germline V gene sequence: CDR1 LNHDA, CDR2 SQIVND (reference sequence). Trimming removed 4 bases at V and 6 bases at J, with 12 bases between. The CDR3 DNA reads TGTGCCAGTAGTACCATACCCCGAGATGGCTACACCTTC. Protein product: CASSTIPRDGYTF.

This chain links TRBV6-5 with TRBJ2-2; 13 nucleotides match TRBD2. The CDR3 extends over 15 amino acids. Per the germline V gene, CDR1 is MNHEY and CDR2 is SVGAGI. The V and J ends lost 6 bases and 7 bases, in that order; junction bases with no gene match: 5. The CDR3 nucleotides read TGTGCCAGCAGCCACGGACTAGCGGGAGTCGGGGAGCTGTTTTTT. Translation: CASSHGLAGVGELFF.

The CDR3 DNA reads as TGTGCCAGCAGCTTTCCTACCTCTTCCGGCCCCGAGGGAGCTTTCTTT. Its translation: CASSFPTSSGPEGAFF. The chain recombines TRBV11-2 with TRBJ1-1, with D unclear. Per the germline V gene, CDR1 is SGHAT and CDR2 is FQNNGV. V lost 3 bases and J 10 bases, leaving 24 bases between the germline ends. The CDR3 loop spans 16 amino acids. Supplemented by reference TRBV11-2 and TRBJ1-1, the full variable domain reads EAGVAQSPRYKIIEKRQSVAFWCNPISGHATLYWYQQILGQGPKLLIQFQNNGVVDDSQLPKDRFSAERLKGVDSTLKIQPAKLEDSAVYLCASSFPTSSGPEGAFFGQGTRLTVV.

The chain has TRBV11-2 and TRBJ1-2; possibly TRBD1 for D (6 bases). Looked up from germline, CDR1 is SGHAT and CDR2 is FQNNGV. V lost 5 bases to trimming and J lost 8 bases, with 15 bases between them. CDR3 length: 13 amino acids. CDR3 residues: CASSLQGRGGYTF. The DNA of the CDR3 is TGTGCCAGCAGCCTACAGGGACGGGGAGGCTACACCTTC.

DNA for the CDR3: TGTGCCAGCAGTGAACCCCCCCCGGGGAGTTCACCCCTCCACTTT. This translates into CASSEPPPGSSPLHF. The rearrangement joins TRBV2 to TRBJ1-6; no firm D call. This CDR3 has 15 amino acids. The germline V gene encodes CDR1 SNHLY and CDR2 FYNNEI. Trimming removed 2 bases from V and 9 bases from J, with 14 bases in between. The whole variable domain, remainder taken from reference TRBV2 and TRBJ1-6, is EPEVTQTPSHQVTQMGQEVILRCVPISNHLYFYWYRQILGQKVEFLVSFYNNEISEKSEIFDDQFSVERPDGSNFTLKIRSTKLEDSAMYFCASSEPPPGSSPLHFGNGTRLTVT.

The chain carries TRBV5-1 and TRBJ2-3, with 12 bases aligning to TRBD1. Germline loops: CDR1 SGHRS, CDR2 YFSETQ. With 0 bases clipped from V and 2 bases from J, the junction kept 1 base outside the gene matches. The CDR3 contains 16 residues. As DNA, the CDR3 is TGCGCCAGCAGCTTGGGGGACAGGGGGCTCACAGATACGCAGTATTTT. Translation: CASSLGDRGLTDTQYF.